This T cell receptor beta chain is drawn from a study of T cells in Graves' hyperthyroidism and ophthalmopathy (dated by TCRdb to between 2017 and 2020). Notes on the research overall: Peripheral blood samples were taken at the time of initial diagnosis, prior to any treatment. To identify distinguishing TCR V-J signatures, a discovery cohort of roughly 100 patients was used, comprising 43 with Graves' ophthalmopathy and 57 with stable Graves' hyperthyroidism. An independent validation cohort of about 20 hyperthyroidism patients and about 16 patients who later progressed to ophthalmopathy tested prospective prediction of ophthalmopathy. The 95 to 100 discovery patients were randomly split 7:3 into training and test sets. In roughly six Graves' hyperthyroidism patients, the study also compared T-cell repertoires from thyroid tissue with T-cell repertoires from blood. Once sampling was done, hyperthyroidism patients were given methimazole at a starting dose of 30 mg daily, whereas ophthalmopathy patients were given high-dose intravenous methylprednisolone. The paper describes TCR Vbeta CDR3 sequencing of 135 peripheral blood samples, made up of under 50 ophthalmopathy patients, 70 to 80 hyperthyroidism patients and some 17 progressor patients. General findings and caveats noted by the study authors: A 13 V-J signature model separated ophthalmopathy from stable hyperthyroidism, with roughly 88% sensitivity and 81% to 82% specificity in cross-validation and 80%/75% in testing. No statistical method was used to set the sample size in advance, and investigators knew the group allocation. In validation, the model predicted progression to ophthalmopathy a median of roughly 6.1 months before onset, with over 60% sensitivity and almost 75% specificity. Most expanded thyroid clonotypes (frequency above 0.001) were also found in blood, which suggests that blood repertoires may mirror thyroid immune responses.

Stable Graves' hyperthyroidism was defined as no progression to ophthalmopathy during 18 months of follow-up. Hyperthyroidism patients were aged 18 to 65 years and newly diagnosed, with disease duration of less than 2 months. Exclusion was applied to patients with uncontrolled infections, other autoimmune diseases, pregnancy or lactation. Diagnoses were established on the basis of clinical symptoms, serum thyroxine and TRAb, thyroid ultrasound, and orbital computed tomography. Ficoll-Paque density gradient centrifugation was used to isolate PBMCs from about 10 ml of fresh peripheral blood. Trizol reagent was used to extract total RNA, and RNA quality was then checked on an Agilent 2100 Bioanalyzer. Taken from the germline V gene, the CDR1 and CDR2 loops are MNHEY and SVGAGI. Trimming accounts for 0 bases at V and 5 bases at J, while the number of junction bases matched to no gene is 4. From its cysteine to its phenylalanine, the CDR3 spans 15 amino acids. Just the 45-base CDR3 DNA is kept, in frame starting at base 1.

Amplification of TCR beta CDR3 regions was carried out from RNA transcripts. The TCR CDR3 was subjected to a first round of RT-PCR using the HTBI primer set and the Qiagen OneStep RT-PCR kit. Libraries were constructed in a second round of multiplex PCR, after which size selection and purification were performed. Sequencing of the libraries was done on an Illumina HiSeq2000 using paired-end 100 bp reads. The study's processing was this. SOAPnuke was used to process the raw data, throwing out any read that contained adapters or uncalled bases, had a mean Phred below 15, or lacked an exact constant-primer or identifier match. COPE v1.2.5 was used to merge high-quality paired reads, and clonotypes were defined as unique nucleotide sequences. MiTCR v1.1 was used to align the clonotypes against IMGT TRBV, TRBD and TRBJ reference segments. Analysis was restricted to V-J combinations with a frequency above 0.0001, which covered over 98% of repertoires. A TCS score was defined as the ratio between F50 (clonal expansion) and ExV (chaos), using BLOSUM62-based TCRdist between CDR3 peptides within each V-J. Welch's t-statistics and random forest reduced roughly 540 V-J features to about 13, which were used in a naive Bayes classifier (R e1071). TCRdb applied fastp at Q25 and MiXCR to the public reads, then kept only in-frame beta chains. Identical CDR3 protein sequences are pooled into one entry, listed with their most common genes and DNA. The V and J calls here are based on TCRdb, not the publication. The sample table lists about 300,000 distinct CDR3 sequences, about 13% of them with a count of one. Of the sample, roughly 7.9% is held by the ten largest clones.

In this sample, this clonotype turned up many times. No antigen is known for it. Per-nucleotide qualities are absent, and no much larger clonotype sits a single base away. The specimen sequenced was blood. The sequence joins TRBV6-5 to TRBJ2-1; 7 bases in the junction line up with TRBD2. The clonotype originates from a woman between 35 and 50 years old with Graves' hyperthyroidism. CDR3 region: CASSYSGTTHNEQFF. Here is the DNA: TGTGCCAGCAGTTACTCAGGGACTACCCACAATGAGCAGTTCTTC.